This T cell receptor (beta chain) was sequenced in a study of T cells in Graves' hyperthyroidism and ophthalmopathy. Study outcomes and limitations: The majority of expanded thyroid clonotypes above 0.001 also appeared in blood.

Diagnosis rested on symptoms, serum thyroxine and TRAb, thyroid ultrasound, and orbital computed tomography. Researchers took RNA transcripts and amplified the TCR beta CDR3 regions from them. First-round RT-PCR targeting the TCR CDR3 was performed with the HTBI primer set. TCRdb fed the multiplex PCR reads into MiXCR, producing one record per CDR3 protein. The table has 370,000 or so distinct CDR3 sequences, roughly 13% seen once. This clonotype was seen many times. The antigen is unknown. Material for sequencing was blood. This receptor was identified in a man aged 25-45 years with Graves' hyperthyroidism that later progressed to Graves' ophthalmopathy.

CDR3 loop: CASSEWGSGQVGGGDQPQHF. The CDR3 DNA sequence: TGTGCCAGCAGCGAATGGGGGTCGGGACAGGTCGGGGGGGGGGATCAGCCCCAGCATTTT. The rearrangement links TRBV28 to TRBJ1-5; 8 bases map to TRBD1. This CDR3 contains 20 residues. Germline V gene data show CDR1 as MDHEN and CDR2 as SYDVKM. V shed 6 bases, J shed 5 bases, and the junction held 24 bases outside the gene matches.